The 28 T cell receptor beta chains listed next were all sequenced from one sample in a study of blood T cell repertoires in COVID-19. The method was immunoSEQ multiplex PCR; TCRdb's version includes in-frame clones alone and lacks a portion of them. This sample yields 60,000 to 75,000 clones, of which around 84% are seen a single time; roughly an eighth belongs to the top ten. Material for sequencing was peripheral blood. The receptors were sampled from a human donor in a cohort sampled during active COVID-19.

V gene TRBV28 combines with J gene TRBJ1-2, with D perhaps TRBD1 (5 bases). Looked up from germline, CDR1 is MDHEN and CDR2 is SYDVKM. V was shortened by 7 bases and J by 3 bases, with 12 bases between the two germline ends. This CDR3 region has 13 residues. The CDR3 here is CASTPGLYYGYTF. The DNA for the CDR3 is TGTGCCAGCACACCAGGGCTTTACTATGGCTACACCTTC.

The rearrangement links TRBV9 to TRBJ1-1; no firm D call. The germline V gene has CDR1 SGDLS and CDR2 YYNGEE. The V end lost 2 bases, the J end lost 0 bases, and 8 bases lay between the germline ends. This CDR3 is 14 amino acids long. The chain's CDR3 is CASSVSSMNTEAFF. DNA for the CDR3: TGTGCCAGCAGCGTTAGCAGCATGAACACTGAAGCTTTCTTT.

The chain employs TRBV21-1 and TRBJ1-5. TRBV21-1 is annotated as a pseudogene. This CDR3 has 19 residues. As DNA, the CDR3 is TGTGCCAGCAGCGTAAGGGCGGGGAGGACTAAGGGATACAATCAGCCCCAGCATTTT. It yields the protein CASSVRAGRTKGYNQPQHF.

The chain couples TRBV7-9 to TRBJ2-1, with a tentative D call TRBD2 (5 bases). The CDR3 sequence is 15 residues long. The germline CDR1 and CDR2 sequences are SEHNR and FQNEAQ (reference sequence). V was pared by 8 bases and J by 0 bases, with 14 bases between. The CDR3 coding sequence is TGTGCCAGCCGCGCCGGGGAGACCTCCTACAATGAGCAGTTCTTC. It is translated as CASRAGETSYNEQFF.

The chain uses TRBV9 and TRBJ2-1; D gene uncertain. This CDR3 is 16 amino acids long. V lost 1 base and J lost 5, with 16 bases in between. CDR1 is SGDLS and CDR2 is YYNGEE in the germline V gene. This chain's CDR3 is CASSVLGTNRNNEQFF. The CDR3 nucleotides are TGTGCCAGCAGCGTACTTGGTACCAATAGAAACAATGAGCAGTTCTTC.

This clone appeared a single time. The V gene is TRBV28, the J gene TRBJ1-1; 8 positions agree with TRBD1. V was clipped by 6 bases and J by 10 bases; unmatched bases: 4. CDR3 length: 11 residues. The germline CDR1 and CDR2 sequences are MDHEN and SYDVKM. The CDR3 here is CASRGQEGAFF. The CDR3, as DNA: TGTGCCAGCAGGGGACAGGAAGGAGCTTTCTTT.

The V and J genes are TRBV2 and TRBJ2-5; 9 bases agree with TRBD2. With V trimmed by 4 bases and J by 3 bases, 6 bases remained unmatched. From germline, CDR1 is SNHLY and CDR2 FYNNEI. The CDR3 is 15 amino acids. CDR3 region: CASSGLAGGEETQYF. CDR3 coding DNA: TGTGCCAGCAGTGGTTTGGCGGGGGGGGAAGAGACCCAGTACTTC.

The CDR3 protein is CASSNREWDTGELFF. The CDR3 DNA follows: TGCGCCAGCAGCAACAGGGAGTGGGACACCGGGGAGCTGTTTTTT. The chain uses TRBV4-3 and TRBJ2-2; possibly TRBD1 for D (6 bases). The germline V and J ends were trimmed by 5 bases and 3 bases, with 13 bases remaining between them. This CDR3 comprises 15 residues. Germline V gene data show CDR1 as LGHNA and CDR2 as YSLEER.

The rearrangement uses TRBV29-1 and TRBJ2-7, with TRBD2 matching over 13 bases. Germline-derived CDR1 and CDR2 are SQVTM and ANQGSEA. This CDR3 comprises 14 residues. V lost 7 bases and J lost 5; bases outside the gene matches: 8. In nucleotides, the CDR3 is TGCAGCGCCACATCCGGGACTAGCGGGAACGAGCAGTACTTC. Translated, it gives CSATSGTSGNEQYF.

A few counts support this clone. This chain links TRBV12-3 or TRBV12-4 with TRBJ2-7; perhaps TRBD2 as D (6 bases). V gave up 8 bases and J gave up 2 bases, with 13 bases separating them. The CDR3 consists of 13 residues. This chain's CDR3 is CASSLAGPYEQYF. The CDR3 coding sequence is TGTGCCAGCTCCCTTGCGGGGCCCTACGAGCAGTACTTC.

The chain employs TRBV27 and TRBJ2-1; a weak D match, TRBD1 (5 bases). CDR1 is MNHEY and CDR2 is SMNVEV in the germline V gene (reference sequence). This CDR3 spans 13 amino acids. Trimming shortened V by 4 bases and J by 8 bases, and 12 bases separated the two germline ends. In DNA, the CDR3 is TGTGCCAGCAGTTCCTACCAGGGCGATGAGCAGTTCTTC. Translated, it gives CASSSYQGDEQFF.

The chain couples TRBV6-5 to TRBJ1-1, with D perhaps matching TRBD1 (6 bases). The CDR3 sequence is 14 residues long. The V end lost 2 bases, the J end lost 2 bases, and 9 bases lay between the germline ends. Germline-derived CDR1 and CDR2 are MNHEY and SVGAGI. As DNA, the CDR3 is TGTGCCAGCAGTTACCGGACAGCAAACACTGAAGCTTTCTTT. Translation: CASSYRTANTEAFF.

The chain joins TRBV4-3 to TRBJ1-1; 9 bases fit TRBD1. This CDR3 is built from 17 residues. The ends lost 1 base at V and 0 bases at J; junction bases unmatched: 6. Germline V gives CDR1 LGHNA, CDR2 YSLEER. This CDR3 reads CASSQGTGGGMNTEAFF. CDR3 DNA: TGCGCCAGCAGCCAAGGTACAGGGGGCGGTATGAACACTGAAGCTTTCTTT.

This clone was recorded only once. The genes are TRBV19 and TRBJ2-1, with a tentative D call TRBD1 (6 bases). Germline CDR1 LNHDA, CDR2 SQIVND (reference sequence). The V end lost 6 bases, the J end lost 4 bases, and 10 bases lay between the germline ends. This CDR3 has 13 amino acids. DNA of the CDR3: TGTGCCAGTAGCCGGGACATTTACAATGAGCAGTTCTTC. Its protein is CASSRDIYNEQFF.

J is TRBJ1-2 and V is TRBV9; D is perhaps TRBD1 (6 bases). Trimming shortened V by 3 bases and J by 3 bases, and 12 bases separated the two germline ends. The CDR3 is 14 amino acids. The V gene's germline CDR1 is SGDLS and CDR2 YYNGEE. The CDR3 DNA sequence: TGTGCCAGCAGCGCCACAGGGATAGACTATGGCTACACCTTC. This codes for CASSATGIDYGYTF.

The J gene is TRBJ2-7, the V gene TRBV28, with TRBD1 matching over 9 bases. Unmatched junction bases numbered 8, after V lost 8 bases and J lost 0 bases. The CDR3 has 15 residues. Germline values: CDR1 MDHEN, CDR2 SYDVKM. The CDR3 spells CASGLTGGSSYEQYF. CDR3 nucleotides: TGTGCCAGCGGACTGACAGGGGGTAGCTCCTACGAGCAGTACTTC.

For this clone: The limits of the CDR3 on the DNA are not certain, so only TCRdb's listed CDR3 is given. The gene calls are TRBV6-5 and TRBJ1-2; the table's D call of TRBD1 was not tested on the DNA. The CDR3 is 16 amino acids long, termini counted. Per the germline V gene, CDR1 is MNHEY and CDR2 is SVGAGI. The CDR3 here is CASSSSGRTKNYGYTF.

This chain joins TRBV5-1 and TRBJ1-1, with D tentatively TRBD1 (6 bases). This CDR3 has 14 residues. Germline V lookup: CDR1 SGHRS, CDR2 YFSETQ. V was shortened by 1 base and J by 1 base, with 8 bases between the two germline ends. The CDR3, as DNA: TGCGCCAGCAGCTTGAGGACAGCGAACACTGAAGCTTTCTTT. Residues: CASSLRTANTEAFF. Supplemented by reference TRBV5-1 and TRBJ1-1, the full variable domain reads KAGVTQTPRYLIKTRGQQVTLSCSPISGHRSVSWYQQTPGQGLQFLFEYFSETQRNKGNFPGRFSGRQFSNSRSEMNVSTLELGDSALYLCASSLRTANTEAFFGQGTRLTVV.

The rearrangement joins TRBV30 to TRBJ1-5; D is unresolved. The V end lost 5 bases, the J end lost 2 bases, and 13 bases lay between the germline ends. Germline lookup yields CDR1 GTSNPN and CDR2 SVGIG (reference sequence). The CDR3 is 14 amino acids. CDR3 in amino acids: CAWSGGLGNQPQHF. CDR3 in DNA: TGTGCCTGGTCAGGAGGGTTGGGCAATCAGCCCCAGCATTTT. Full variable domain (missing parts from reference TRBV30 and TRBJ1-5): SQTIHQWPATLVQPVGSPLSLECTVEGTSNPNLYWYRQAAGRGLQLLFYSVGIGQISSEVPQNLSASRPQDRQFILSSKKLLLSDSGFYLCAWSGGLGNQPQHFGDGTRLSIL.

This chain links TRBV9 with TRBJ2-1; possible D gene TRBD2, 5 bases. CDR1 and CDR2 (germline): SGDLS, YYNGEE. Trimming left V 2 bases short and J 4 bases short, with 13 bases between. This CDR3 is 15 amino acids long. The CDR3 nucleotides are TGTGCCAGCAGCGTTGAGGGTTACTTATACAATGAGCAGTTCTTC. Translating it yields CASSVEGYLYNEQFF.

This chain links TRBV30 with TRBJ2-6; 9 bases align to TRBD1. With V trimmed by 4 bases and J by 1 base, 2 bases remained unmatched. The length of the CDR3 is 15 residues. The germline V gene encodes CDR1 GTSNPN and CDR2 SVGIG (reference sequence). CDR3 sequence: CAWKGQGSGANVLTF. In DNA form, the CDR3 reads TGTGCCTGGAAGGGACAGGGTTCTGGGGCCAACGTCCTGACTTTC.

This clone was detected a few times. The J gene is TRBJ2-2, the V gene TRBV4-3; TRBD2 is a possible D gene (7 bases). The V end lost 3 bases, the J end lost 5 bases, and 19 bases lay between the germline ends. The CDR3 has 17 amino acids. Germline CDR1 LGHNA, CDR2 YSLEER. CDR3 loop: CASSHPGPRGGTGELFF. The DNA for the CDR3 is TGCGCCAGCAGCCATCCGGGCCCGAGGGGGGGGACCGGGGAGCTGTTTTTT.

V and J are TRBV6-5 and TRBJ2-7; 9 nucleotides line up with TRBD1. The CDR3 extends over 15 amino acids. The J segment lost 3 bases and the V segment lost 2 bases, leaving 5 bases of the junction unmatched. The germline gives CDR1 MNHEY, CDR2 SVGAGI. The CDR3 reads CASSYQGQGSYEQYF. The CDR3 DNA is TGTGCCAGCAGTTACCAGGGACAGGGAAGCTACGAGCAGTACTTC.

V and J are TRBV19 and TRBJ2-7; D perhaps matches TRBD2 (5 bases). Trimming cost V 1 base and J 2 bases, with 9 bases left between them. Per germline, CDR1 LNHDA and CDR2 SQIVND (reference sequence). There are 14 residues in the CDR3. Written as DNA, the CDR3 is TGTGCCAGTAGTATAGTCAGCGGACCCTACGAGCAGTACTTC. It specifies CASSIVSGPYEQYF.

There are a few counts of this clone. The chain combines TRBV11-2 with TRBJ1-1, with D unresolved. This CDR3 spans 13 amino acids. With 4 bases removed from V and 8 bases from J, the gap between germline ends came to 14 bases. In germline, CDR1 is SGHAT, CDR2 FQNNGV. The CDR3 coding sequence is TGTGCCAGCAGCTCACCTTTCGCGGTGGAAGCTTTCTTT. Translating gives CASSSPFAVEAFF.

V usage is TRBV6-1 and J usage is TRBJ2-1, with TRBD2 matching 9 bases. This CDR3 is built from 15 residues. Germline V gene data show CDR1 as MNHNS and CDR2 as SASEGT. The junction had 3 bases not matched to a gene; V was cut back by 1 base and J by 5 bases. CDR3 coding DNA: TGTGCCAGCAGTGAAGAAAGCGGGGGGCACAATGAGCAGTTCTTC. Translating gives CASSEESGGHNEQFF.

The CDR3 nucleotides read TGTGCCAGCAGCCAAGACGGGCAGGGGATGAGTGAAGCTTTCTTT. This sequence encodes CASSQDGQGMSEAFF. This chain links TRBV3-1 (or the pseudogene TRBV3-2) with TRBJ1-1; TRBD1 is a possible D gene (6 bases). The germline V gene has CDR1 LGHDT and CDR2 YNNKEL (reference sequence). The V end was cut by 0 bases, the J end by 7 bases, with 15 bases between. The CDR3 contains 15 residues.

Written as DNA, the CDR3 is TGTGCCAGCAGTGGGACAGGACCAAACACTGAAGCTTTCTTT. Encoded protein: CASSGTGPNTEAFF. The V call is TRBV7-6, the J call TRBJ1-1; 8 positions agree with TRBD1. Unmatched junction bases numbered 5, after V lost 6 bases and J lost 2 bases. The CDR3 length is 14 residues. Germline V gives CDR1 SGHVS, CDR2 FNYEAQ.